This T cell receptor (beta chain) originates from a study of T-cell reconstitution after alpha-beta-depleted transplantation in children. Regarding the study as a whole: Reportedly, roughly two months post-transplant, alpha-beta T cells arose from several hundred expanded graft clones. At day 60, the high TCRbeta diversity found in some patients originated from recipient T cells and thymic progenitors that had survived. T-cell numbers and diversity one year post-transplant derived largely from freshly generated T cells.

It was with unique molecular identifiers that the TCRbeta library was prepared. TCRdb used MiXCR to reprocess the PCR reads, holding one entry per CDR3 protein. Of about 200,000 distinct CDR3 sequences listed, roughly 6.5% are singletons. The CDR3 runs 18 residues. Germline CDR1 reads LNHNV; CDR2 reads YYDKDF (reference sequence). V lost 0 bases and J lost 0, with 18 bases in between. This clonotype was observed a few times. Its antigen is not known. V gene TRBV15 combines with J gene TRBJ2-7; TRBD2 might be the D (5 bases). Material: PBMCs, obtained before TCRalphabeta/CD19-depleted stem cell transplant. The TCR comes from a girl under three years old with combined immunodeficiency, due to receive a stem cell transplant. The CDR3 spells CATSREGLALTLSYEQYF. In nucleotides, the CDR3 is TGTGCCACCAGCAGAGAAGGGCTAGCCTTGACCCTCTCCTACGAGCAGTACTTC.